One and the same sample provided the 28 T cell receptor beta chains below, sequenced in a study of cytomegalovirus exposure and HLA in healthy donors. The PCR ran on 60 Vbeta and 13 Jbeta primers. Generated by immunoSEQ multiplex PCR, the TCRdb table keeps only in-frame clones and is missing some. The sample includes 150,000 to 200,000 clones, approximately 78% of them seen just once. The specimen was PBMCs. The receptors stem from a woman in her twenties or thirties in good health and CMV-seropositive.

This chain uses TRBV19 with TRBJ2-1; the D gene is possibly TRBD2 (5 bases). This CDR3 spans 14 amino acids. The V gene's germline CDR1 is LNHDA and CDR2 SQIVND (reference sequence). Trimming took 3 bases from V and 9 from J, leaving 15 bases between them. This CDR3 reads CASSMSGLLSEQFF. The DNA for the CDR3 is TGTGCCAGTAGTATGTCTGGACTCCTAAGTGAGCAGTTCTTC.

The V call is TRBV5-4, the J call TRBJ2-1, with D uncertain. Trimming removed 2 bases at V and 2 bases at J, with 11 bases between. Germline assignment: CDR1 SGHNT and CDR2 YYREEE (reference sequence). The CDR3 covers 15 residues. Here the CDR3 reads CASSFEARTYNEQFF. In nucleotides, the CDR3 is TGTGCCAGCAGCTTTGAAGCGAGAACCTACAATGAGCAGTTCTTC.

This clone was picked up a small number of times. CDR3 sequence (DNA): TGTGCCAGCAGACCATCAAACCTCGGCGGGTCAGAGCAGTTCTTC. Its protein product is CASRPSNLGGSEQFF. This chain uses TRBV5-4 with TRBJ2-1; TRBD2 is a possible D gene (5 bases). CDR1 is SGHNT and CDR2 is YYREEE in the germline V gene (reference sequence). The CDR3 extends over 15 amino acids. The V and J ends lost 5 bases and 10 bases respectively, with 22 bases between them.

Details on this clone: At one of its ends the junction is not consistent with the germline gene, which may arise from a read error. This chain uses TRBV19 with TRBJ2-1, with TRBD2 matching 8 bases. The CDR3 sequence is 12 residues long. Germline CDR1 is LNHDA and CDR2 is SQIVND (reference sequence). The CDR3 DNA follows: TGTGCCAGTAGTACCGTAGCGGGATTGACGATCTTC. It specifies CASSTVAGLTIF.

The J gene is TRBJ2-3, the V gene TRBV6-5, with D hard to call. The length of the CDR3 is 15 residues. The germline gives CDR1 MNHEY, CDR2 SVGAGI. Trimming took off 2 bases at V and 0 bases at J, with 9 bases between the two ends. This CDR3 reads CASSYKKTSTDTQYF. The CDR3, as DNA: TGTGCCAGCAGTTACAAAAAGACTAGCACAGATACGCAGTATTTT.

The CDR3, as DNA: TGTGCCAGCAGCCGGGGACAGGCAGAAGGTGAGCAGTTCTTC. Its translation is CASSRGQAEGEQFF. The chain uses TRBV11-3 and TRBJ2-1; 8 bases align to TRBD1. Losses at the gene ends were 5 bases for V and 9 bases for J; bases not matched to a gene: 9. Germline CDR1 SGHNT, CDR2 YENEEA. The CDR3 runs to 14 residues. Full variable domain (rest looked up from reference TRBV11-3 and TRBJ2-1): EAGVVQSPRYKIIEKKQPVAFWCNPISGHNTLYWYLQNLGQGPELLIRYENEEAVDDSQLPKDRFSAERLKGVDSTLKIQPAELGDSAVYLCASSRGQAEGEQFFGPGTRLTVL.

The chain has TRBV4-1 and TRBJ2-7; 8 bases match TRBD2. The germline gives CDR1 MGHRA, CDR2 YSYEKL. The CDR3 runs 15 residues. The V gene end was trimmed by 6 bases and the J gene end by 6 bases; junction bases not matched to a gene: 13. This CDR3 is CASRPTGTRNPEQYF. DNA of the CDR3: TGCGCCAGCAGACCCACCGGGACTAGAAACCCCGAGCAGTACTTC.

This chain connects TRBV30 to TRBJ2-2; 7 positions agree with TRBD1. CDR1 and CDR2 (germline): GTSNPN, SVGIG (reference sequence). The CDR3 is 15 amino acids. V lost 0 bases and J lost 3; bases outside the gene matches: 4. DNA for the CDR3: TGTGCCTGGAGTGTATCAGGGGGATACACCGGGGAGCTGTTTTTT. As protein: CAWSVSGGYTGELFF.

The rearrangement joins TRBV28 to TRBJ1-1, with 10 bases lining up with TRBD1. The CDR3 spans 16 residues. Germline loops: CDR1 MDHEN, CDR2 SYDVKM. Trimming at V came to 10 bases and at J to 6 bases, leaving 17 bases not matched to a gene. The CDR3 region is CATLTGGGLGAAEAFF. CDR3 nucleotide sequence: TGTGCCACCCTGACAGGGGGCGGACTAGGCGCCGCTGAAGCTTTCTTT.

This sequence joins TRBV28 and TRBJ2-7; tentatively, D is TRBD2 (5 bases). The CDR3 has 12 residues. Trimming shortened V by 6 bases and J by 2 bases, and 8 bases separated the two germline ends. Germline assignment: CDR1 MDHEN and CDR2 SYDVKM. CDR3 coding DNA: TGTGCCAGCAGAAGCGGAGCCTACGAGCAGTACTTC. Protein product: CASRSGAYEQYF.

The V and J genes are TRBV19 and TRBJ2-6, with 7 positions matching TRBD1. Germline V gene data show CDR1 as LNHDA and CDR2 as SQIVND (reference sequence). V shed 3 bases, J shed 2 bases, and the junction held 4 bases outside the gene matches. This CDR3 is 16 amino acids long. The DNA of the CDR3 is TGTGCCAGTAGTATTACAGGGGCGGCTGGGGCCAACGTCCTGACTTTC. Amino acids: CASSITGAAGANVLTF. The entire variable domain, with the rest obtained from reference TRBV19 and TRBJ2-6, is as follows: DGGITQSPKYLFRKEGQNVTLSCEQNLNHDAMYWYRQDPGQGLRLIYYSQIVNDFQKGDIAEGYSVSREKKESFPLTVTSAQKNPTAFYLCASSITGAAGANVLTFGAGSRLTVL.

As to this clone: The sample has other DNA sequences that encode this CDR3 too. The chain uses TRBV5-6 and TRBJ1-2, with D perhaps TRBD1 (6 bases). The CDR3 loop spans 12 amino acids. CDR1 and CDR2 from the germline V gene are SGHDT and YYEEEE. Trimming stripped 4 bases from V and 7 bases from J, with 11 bases between. The CDR3: CASSLGQGGYTF. The CDR3 nucleotides read TGTGCCAGCAGCCTGGGACAAGGTGGCTACACCTTC.

The chain's CDR3 is CASRHRGSSVNEQFF. Written as DNA, the CDR3 is TGTGCCAGTAGGCATCGGGGGTCAAGTGTCAATGAGCAGTTCTTC. The chain recombines TRBV19 with TRBJ2-1; a weak D match, TRBD2 (6 bases). CDR3 length: 15 amino acids. Germline V CDR1 and CDR2: LNHDA, SQIVND (reference sequence). Trimming took off 6 bases at V and 6 bases at J, with 18 bases between the two ends.

The rearrangement links TRBV7-2 to TRBJ2-6; perhaps TRBD1 as D (5 bases). In germline, CDR1 is SGHTA, CDR2 FQGNSA. The CDR3 covers 18 residues. Trimming left V 2 bases short and J 1 base short, with 15 bases between. CDR3 bases: TGTGCCAGCAGCTTATATCCCAGGGTAGAGTCTGGGGCCAACGTCCTGACTTTC. Translating it yields CASSLYPRVESGANVLTF.

The V call is TRBV10-1, the J call TRBJ2-7; 9 nucleotides agree with TRBD1. Unmatched junction bases numbered 4, after V lost 5 bases and J lost 5 bases. The CDR3 consists of 13 residues. The germline V gene has CDR1 WNHNN and CDR2 SYGVQD (reference sequence). This CDR3 is CASSRRDRDEQYF. The CDR3 DNA reads as TGCGCCAGCAGTCGCCGGGACAGGGACGAGCAGTACTTC.

The chain couples TRBV18 to TRBJ2-1, with D perhaps TRBD1 (5 bases). Germline lookup yields CDR1 KGHSH and CDR2 LQKENI. Trimming removed 2 bases at V and 8 bases at J, with 10 bases between. The CDR3 runs 13 residues. This CDR3 reads CASSPKQADEQFF. CDR3 DNA: TGTGCCAGCTCACCAAAACAGGCCGATGAGCAGTTCTTC.

V usage is TRBV4-3 and J usage is TRBJ2-2; 8 positions match TRBD1. The CDR3 sequence is 17 residues long. Trimming at V came to 2 bases and at J to 1 base, leaving 6 bases not matched to a gene. CDR1 and CDR2 from the germline V gene are LGHNA and YSLEER. The CDR3 bases are TGCGCCAGCAGCCAACGTACCGGGACAGGGAACACCGGGGAGCTGTTTTTT. Protein sequence: CASSQRTGTGNTGELFF.

This chain connects TRBV6-5 to TRBJ1-2; D is unresolved. CDR1 is MNHEY, CDR2 SVGAGI, per germline. This CDR3 has 14 residues. V lost 6 bases, J lost 1 base, and 12 bases lay in between. In DNA form, the CDR3 reads TGTGCCAGCAGGGACTCAGCAATTAACTATGGCTACACCTTC. It specifies CASRDSAINYGYTF.

V usage is TRBV5-1 and J usage is TRBJ2-7, with TRBD2 matching over 13 bases. V gave up 3 bases and J gave up 2 bases; unmatched junction bases: 5. CDR3 length equals 16 residues. Germline loops: CDR1 SGHRS, CDR2 YFSETQ. CDR3 sequence reads: CASSSATSGGTYEQYF. The CDR3 coding sequence is TGCGCCAGCAGCTCAGCGACTAGCGGGGGGACCTACGAGCAGTACTTC. Complete variable domain (other parts from reference TRBV5-1 and TRBJ2-7): KAGVTQTPRYLIKTRGQQVTLSCSPISGHRSVSWYQQTPGQGLQFLFEYFSETQRNKGNFPGRFSGRQFSNSRSEMNVSTLELGDSALYLCASSSATSGGTYEQYFGPGTRLTVT.

The chain carries TRBV6-6 and TRBJ2-7; TRBD2 agrees at 12 bases. Germline assignment: CDR1 MNHNY and CDR2 SVGAGI (reference sequence). This CDR3 has 15 residues. The V and J ends lost 4 bases and 2 bases, in that order; junction bases with no gene match: 3. The CDR3 DNA reads as TGTGCCAGCAGTTCCCGACTAGCGGGGGCCTACGAGCAGTACTTC. Its translation is CASSSRLAGAYEQYF.

This clone was recorded only once. The CDR3 region has the DNA TGTGCCAGCAGCGGCCCGGGACGGGAGGACGAGCAGTACTTC. It encodes CASSGPGREDEQYF. The genes are TRBV5-4 and TRBJ2-7, with TRBD2 matching over 7 bases. In germline, CDR1 is SGHNT, CDR2 YYREEE (reference sequence). V shed 4 bases, J shed 5 bases, and the junction held 9 bases outside the gene matches. The CDR3 runs 14 residues.

The chain employs TRBV27 and TRBJ2-5, with 8 bases lining up with TRBD1. This CDR3 region has 15 residues. The germline gives CDR1 MNHEY, CDR2 SMNVEV (reference sequence). V lost 8 bases and J lost 10; bases outside the gene matches: 18. The chain's CDR3 is CASAKTIQGVQGQYF. The CDR3 coding sequence is TGTGCCAGCGCAAAAACCATACAGGGGGTGCAGGGCCAGTACTTC.

The table lists this clone with a count of one. V usage is TRBV14 and J usage is TRBJ2-7, with 11 bases lining up with TRBD1. This CDR3 is built from 15 residues. V lost 3 bases, J lost 2 bases, and 3 bases stayed unmatched. CDR1 and CDR2 (germline): SGHDN, FVKESK. CDR3 coding DNA: TGTGCCAGCAGCCAGGACAGGGGGCTTCCCTACGAGCAGTACTTC. This gives the protein CASSQDRGLPYEQYF.

The chain has TRBV2 and TRBJ1-5; possible D gene TRBD1, 5 bases. The CDR3 has 14 residues. The V gene's germline CDR1 is SNHLY and CDR2 FYNNEI. The V end was cut by 2 bases, the J end by 6 bases, with 11 bases between. The CDR3 nucleotides are TGTGCCAGCAGTGAACTCAGGGTCGGTCAGCCCCAGCATTTT. Its protein product is CASSELRVGQPQHF.

The chain employs TRBV30 and TRBJ1-2, with D uncertain. This CDR3 is 12 amino acids long. The V end was cut by 0 bases, the J end by 8 bases, with 10 bases between. Germline CDR1 and CDR2: GTSNPN and SVGIG (reference sequence). In nucleotides, the CDR3 is TGTGCCTGGAGTGTGGGCAGATGGGGCTACACCTTC. This encodes CAWSVGRWGYTF.

CDR3 sequence reads: CASSLVEKLFF. As DNA, the CDR3 is TGTGCCAGCAGTTTAGTCGAAAAACTGTTTTTT. The chain joins TRBV6-6 to TRBJ1-4; no reliable D call. Germline loops: CDR1 MNHNY, CDR2 SVGAGI (reference sequence). Trimming shortened V by 4 bases and J by 8 bases, and 5 bases separated the two germline ends. The CDR3 length is 11 residues.

The chain employs TRBV6-1 and TRBJ1-5; 8 nucleotides line up with TRBD1. Germline V gives CDR1 MNHNS, CDR2 SASEGT. This CDR3 has 14 residues. Germline trimming cut 6 bases from V and 2 bases from J; bases unmatched to any gene: 3. Here the CDR3 DNA reads TGTGCCAGCAGCATGACAGGGGGCAATCAGCCCCAGCATTTT. This sequence encodes CASSMTGGNQPQHF.

A few counts support this clone. The J gene is TRBJ1-5, the V gene TRBV7-9; D gene uncertain. CDR3 length: 12 residues. From germline, CDR1 is SEHNR and CDR2 FQNEAQ (reference sequence). V lost 5 bases and J lost 4, with 6 bases in between. CDR3 DNA sequence: TGTGCCAGCAGCCCCAGTAATCAGCCCCAGCATTTT. Translation: CASSPSNQPQHF.